Below are 18 T cell receptor beta chains sequenced from a single sample in a study of monozygotic twins with inflammatory bowel disease. Each CDR3 protein gets one entry in TCRdb, which reprocessed the 5' RACE reads and gives no DNA. The table counts 400,000 or so distinct CDR3 sequences; about 2.2% lies in the top ten. Sequences were obtained from blood. The origin of the receptors is a human donor with ulcerative colitis or Crohn's disease, or a healthy co-twin of an affected twin (not recorded which).

This sequence joins TRBV5-1 and TRBJ2-7; absent DNA, TCRdb's TRBD1 call cannot be checked. This CDR3 is 15 amino acids long. In germline, CDR1 is SGHRS, CDR2 YFSETQ. CDR3 sequence: CASSLRRGSSYEQYF.

The rearrangement links TRBV18 to TRBJ2-7; TCRdb returns TRBD1, unconfirmable since there is no DNA. The length of the CDR3 is 12 residues. Germline loops: CDR1 KGHSH, CDR2 LQKENI. CDR3 sequence reads: CASSAGGHEQYF.

V gene TRBV5-1 combines with J gene TRBJ1-2. The CDR3 contains 14 residues. The V gene's germline CDR1 is SGHRS and CDR2 YFSETQ. The CDR3 protein is CASSASGANYGYTF.

V usage is TRBV30 and J usage is TRBJ2-7; absent DNA, TCRdb's TRBD1 call cannot be checked. The CDR3 length is 14 residues. CDR1 and CDR2 (germline): GTSNPN, SVGIG (reference sequence). This CDR3 is CAWSEGQPSYEQYF.

The rearrangement links TRBV4-1 to TRBJ1-5; the D call from TCRdb, TRBD1, cannot be confirmed without DNA. The V gene's germline CDR1 is MGHRA and CDR2 YSYEKL. This CDR3 spans 17 amino acids. The CDR3: CASSQGSGVSGNQPQHF.

V gene TRBV5-1 combines with J gene TRBJ1-2; the TRBD1 assignment by TCRdb is unverifiable without DNA. Germline V gene data show CDR1 as SGHRS and CDR2 as YFSETQ. There are 15 residues in the CDR3. The chain's CDR3 is CASSPGQGAAYGYTF.

The chain recombines TRBV5-1 with TRBJ2-2. The CDR3 covers 14 residues. CDR1 is SGHRS, CDR2 YFSETQ, per germline. The CDR3 here is CASSPRLNTGELFF.

V is TRBV3-1 and J is TRBJ1-1; the TCRdb call, TRBD1, lacks DNA for checking. This CDR3 region has 15 residues. Per the germline V gene, CDR1 is LGHDT and CDR2 is YNNKEL (reference sequence). The CDR3 loop reads CASSQDRGKVPEAFF.

This chain links TRBV19 with TRBJ1-5. The CDR3 runs 16 residues. The germline CDR1 and CDR2 sequences are LNHDA and SQIVND (reference sequence). CDR3 region: CASSAGVLVFGQPQHF.

V gene TRBV5-1 combines with J gene TRBJ2-3. CDR3 length equals 16 residues. Germline CDR1 is SGHRS and CDR2 is YFSETQ. The chain's CDR3 is CASSFQAGSITDTQYF.

The chain has TRBV5-1 and TRBJ1-5. From germline, CDR1 is SGHRS and CDR2 YFSETQ. This CDR3 has 15 residues. CDR3 residues: CASSLEGRSNQPQHF. Together with reference TRBV5-1 and TRBJ1-5, the CDR3 gives the full variable domain: KAGVTQTPRYLIKTRGQQVTLSCSPISGHRSVSWYQQTPGQGLQFLFEYFSETQRNKGNFPGRFSGRQFSNSRSEMNVSTLELGDSALYLCASSLEGRSNQPQHFGDGTRLSIL.

The chain employs TRBV9 and TRBJ1-1; TCRdb indicates TRBD1, and absent DNA this call remains unverified. Germline V gene sequence: CDR1 SGDLS, CDR2 YYNGEE. The CDR3 has 16 residues. The CDR3 loop reads CASSGGRGARDTEAFF.

The rearrangement uses TRBV2 and TRBJ1-1; TCRdb calls TRBD1, which cannot be checked without DNA. Germline CDR1 is SNHLY and CDR2 is FYNNEI. The CDR3 runs 18 residues. CDR3 amino acids: CASSELAPGGGSNTEAFF.

The V call is TRBV11-2, the J call TRBJ2-1; TCRdb's assignment of TRBD1 cannot be checked, as there is no DNA. The CDR3 totals 14 residues. The V gene's germline CDR1 is SGHAT and CDR2 FQNNGV. The CDR3 loop is CASSFWDSDDEQFF.

This chain joins TRBV28 and TRBJ1-4; the D call of TRBD1 rests on TCRdb alone, since no DNA is present to check it. CDR3 length: 14 residues. Germline V gene data show CDR1 as MDHEN and CDR2 as SYDVKM. The CDR3 sequence: CASSLERTGEKLFF.

The CDR3 region is CSSTGGARDNEQFF. The rearrangement links TRBV29-1 to TRBJ2-1; TCRdb calls TRBD1, which cannot be checked without DNA. Germline loops: CDR1 SQVTM, CDR2 ANQGSEA. CDR3 length equals 14 residues.

The chain couples TRBV7-3 to TRBJ2-2; as DNA is missing, the TRBD1 call by TCRdb cannot be tested. CDR1 is SGHTA, CDR2 FQGTGA, per germline. The CDR3 is 16 residues long. This chain's CDR3 is CASSPTMNPGTGELFF.

The rearrangement joins TRBV7-2 to TRBJ2-7; TCRdb reports TRBD1, a call that lacks DNA to check it against. The germline V gene has CDR1 SGHTA and CDR2 FQGNSA. The CDR3 sequence is 15 residues long. The CDR3 sequence is CASSPFLRRGGEQYF.